This T cell receptor (beta chain) was obtained from a study of T cell repertoires in cytomegalovirus infection. Study details: Public TCR beta signatures provided an indication of both CMV infection and a matching HLA type. Whole-study results and caveats: There were carriers of CMV plus the relevant HLA, and cumulative public TCR beta family frequency identified them. CMV-specific TCR beta clonotypes restricted by HLA-C were the ones dominating the ex vivo response.

This CDR3 region has 17 residues. V lost 1 base to trimming and J lost 0 bases; unmatched junction nucleotides: 3. Germline values: CDR1 SGHVS, CDR2 FQNEAQ. This clonotype was counted ten times or more. No antigen is known for it. Each CDR3 protein is one row after TCRdb ran MiXCR on the reads. The sample records approximately 1,000,000 distinct CDR3 sequences, around 32% being singletons. Specimen: cultured CD8+ T cells from PBMCs, collected from culture after CMV antigen stimulation. This receptor was obtained from a human donor in good health (CMV status not recorded). Some clones in this sample may be carry-over from other donors' samples. This chain joins TRBV7-8 and TRBJ2-1; 10 bases map to TRBD2. The CDR3 sequence is CASSLGTSGSSYNEQFF. DNA of the CDR3: TGTGCCAGCAGCTTAGGGACTAGCGGTAGCTCCTACAATGAGCAGTTCTTC.